This passage covers 29 T cell receptor beta chains from one sample sequenced in a study of cytomegalovirus exposure and HLA in healthy donors. Primers for the PCR totalled 60 Vbeta and 13 Jbeta. Libraries were prepared by immunoSEQ multiplex PCR; TCRdb keeps only in-frame clonotypes and omits some of them. The sample carries under 150,000 clones, around two thirds recorded once. The sample taken for sequencing was PBMCs. These receptor sequences come from a woman aged 40 to 50 in good health and CMV-seropositive.

In this sample, this clone turned up a few times. The chain recombines TRBV7-9 with TRBJ2-1, with TRBD2 matching over 7 bases. V was pared by 4 bases and J by 8 bases, with 14 bases of the junction left unmatched. The CDR3 extends over 16 amino acids. Germline CDR1 is SEHNR and CDR2 is FQNEAQ (reference sequence). The CDR3 nucleotides are TGTGCCAGCAGCTACGATATAGCGGGTACTTTGGATGAGCAGTTCTTC. Its translation is CASSYDIAGTLDEQFF.

J is TRBJ1-3 and V is TRBV7-7; TRBD1 might be the D (5 bases). CDR1 SSHAT and CDR2 FNYEAQ come from the germline V gene (reference sequence). CDR3 size: 15 residues. The V end lost 2 bases, the J end lost 2 bases, and 10 bases lay between the germline ends. The CDR3 reads CASSLTSGPGNTIYF. CDR3 DNA sequence: TGTGCCAGCAGCTTAACATCAGGGCCTGGAAACACCATATATTTT.

This chain uses TRBV30 with TRBJ2-3, with 8 bases identical to TRBD2. CDR1 GTSNPN and CDR2 SVGIG come from the germline V gene (reference sequence). After removal of 0 bases from V and 1 base from J, the junction contained 3 bases not matched to a gene. The CDR3 has 15 amino acids. The CDR3 spells CAWSVVLAGTDTQYF. CDR3 sequence (DNA): TGTGCCTGGAGTGTGGTACTAGCGGGCACAGATACGCAGTATTTT.

This clone is a singleton in its sample. The chain combines TRBV4-3 with TRBJ2-7, with D perhaps matching TRBD1 (5 bases). The CDR3 runs to 15 residues. The V and J ends lost 4 bases and 7 bases respectively, with 20 bases between them. The germline V gene has CDR1 LGHNA and CDR2 YSLEER. CDR3 coding DNA: TGCGCCAGCAGCCTAGGGGCAGCAACCTCCTGGGAGCAGTACTTC. Its protein is CASSLGAATSWEQYF.

The chain combines TRBV11-3 with TRBJ2-1; no definite D call. Germline assignment: CDR1 SGHNT and CDR2 YENEEA. V dropped 0 bases and J dropped 5 bases, with 5 bases sitting between them. CDR3 length: 13 residues. This chain's CDR3 is CASSLEIDNEQFF. CDR3 in DNA: TGTGCCAGCAGCTTAGAAATCGACAATGAGCAGTTCTTC. The full variable domain, completed using reference TRBV11-3 and TRBJ2-1, is EAGVVQSPRYKIIEKKQPVAFWCNPISGHNTLYWYLQNLGQGPELLIRYENEEAVDDSQLPKDRFSAERLKGVDSTLKIQPAELGDSAVYLCASSLEIDNEQFFGPGTRLTVL.

In nucleotides, the CDR3 is TGTGCCAGCAGCCCAGGGGGTCGCGGGTACGAGCAGTACTTC. Its protein is CASSPGGRGYEQYF. The chain links TRBV11-2 to TRBJ2-7, with 7 bases aligning to TRBD1. J lost 4 bases, V lost 5 bases, and 8 bases had no gene match. This CDR3 region has 14 residues. Germline lookup yields CDR1 SGHAT and CDR2 FQNNGV.

This rearrangement joins TRBV10-3 to TRBJ1-2; D is unclear. Germline V CDR1 and CDR2: ENHRY, SYGVKD. The CDR3 loop spans 12 amino acids. The ends were cut back, 3 bases at V and 11 bases at J, with 13 bases in the middle. The CDR3 here is CAISDPRGLYTF. CDR3 DNA: TGTGCCATCAGTGATCCCCGAGGCCTTTACACCTTC.

This clone was detected only once. Other DNA sequences in the same sample also yield this CDR3. The chain combines TRBV6-5 with TRBJ2-7; TRBD2 aligns across 8 bases. The ends lost 0 bases at V and 3 bases at J; junction bases unmatched: 1. CDR1 is MNHEY and CDR2 is SVGAGI in the germline V gene. This CDR3 region has 14 residues. The CDR3 here is CASSYSSGSYEQYF. The CDR3 nucleotides read TGTGCCAGCAGTTACTCAAGCGGGAGCTACGAGCAGTACTTC.

CDR3 amino acids: CASGLAGYEQYF. In DNA, the CDR3 is TGTGCCAGCGGTTTAGCGGGCTACGAGCAGTACTTC. The chain links TRBV6-6 to TRBJ2-7; 7 bases align to TRBD2. In germline, CDR1 is MNHNY, CDR2 SVGAGI (reference sequence). There are 12 residues in the CDR3. The V segment lost 8 bases and the J segment 3 bases; nucleotides outside the gene matches: 4.

The count of this clone is one. The rearrangement links TRBV13 to TRBJ2-7; D unclear. V gave up 5 bases and J gave up 1 base, with 18 bases separating them. CDR3 size: 16 residues. The V gene's germline CDR1 is PRHDT and CDR2 FYEKMQ (reference sequence). The DNA for the CDR3 is TGTGCCAGCAGCCCCCCTTTATCCGGTCCGTCCTACGAGCAGTACTTC. Amino acids: CASSPPLSGPSYEQYF. Based on the CDR3 plus reference TRBV13 and TRBJ2-7, the full variable domain is AAGVIQSPRHLIKEKRETATLKCYPIPRHDTVYWYQQGPGQDPQFLISFYEKMQSDKGSIPDRFSAQQFSDYHSELNMSSLELGDSALYFCASSPPLSGPSYEQYFGPGTRLTVT.

The genes are TRBV7-2 and TRBJ1-2, with D possibly matching TRBD1 (6 bases). V was shortened by 5 bases and J by 11 bases, with 21 bases between the two germline ends. Germline CDR1 SGHTA, CDR2 FQGNSA. The CDR3 runs 14 residues. The CDR3 here is CASSPGTSIFPYTF. DNA of the CDR3: TGTGCCAGCAGCCCCGGGACATCGATATTCCCTTACACCTTC.

The CDR3 loop is CASSFPGQGKETQYF. CDR3 bases: TGCGCCAGCAGCTTCCCGGGACAGGGGAAAGAGACCCAGTACTTC. This chain links TRBV4-1 with TRBJ2-5, with TRBD1 identical over 10 bases. Germline-derived CDR1 and CDR2 are MGHRA and YSYEKL. The trim removed 5 bases at V and 3 bases at J, leaving 6 bases unmatched. The CDR3 extends over 15 amino acids.

The chain employs TRBV11-2 and TRBJ2-1, with 9 bases matching TRBD1. CDR1 is SGHAT, CDR2 FQNNGV, per germline. There are 15 residues in the CDR3. The V and J ends lost 2 bases and 8 bases, in that order; junction bases with no gene match: 7. CDR3 DNA sequence: TGTGCCAGCAGCTTAAAGACAGGGGGTTACGATGAGCAGTTCTTC. It specifies CASSLKTGGYDEQFF.

This clone has just a few counts. V is TRBV30 and J is TRBJ2-7, with 9 bases aligning to TRBD2. The V gene end was trimmed by 1 base and the J gene end by 3 bases; junction bases not matched to a gene: 7. The CDR3 is 15 residues long. Germline CDR1 is GTSNPN and CDR2 is SVGIG (reference sequence). The CDR3 DNA is TGTGCCTGGAGTGCCTCTAGCGGGACTTTCTACGAGCAGTACTTC. Protein sequence: CAWSASSGTFYEQYF.

This clone has just one count. The J gene is TRBJ2-2, the V gene TRBV6-1; 13 bases align to TRBD2. Germline CDR1 and CDR2: MNHNS and SASEGT. J gave up 4 bases and V 9 bases, and 5 bases lay outside the gene matches. The CDR3 has 15 amino acids. This CDR3 is CASTTSGRATGELFF. The CDR3 region has the DNA TGTGCCAGTACCACTAGCGGGAGGGCCACCGGGGAGCTGTTTTTT.

The chain couples TRBV11-1 to TRBJ2-7; 7 bases are shared with TRBD1. The CDR3 length is 14 residues. J lost 5 bases, V lost 5 bases, and 9 bases had no gene match. Germline CDR1 reads SGHAT; CDR2 reads FQDESV (reference sequence). Here the CDR3 DNA reads TGTGCCAGCAGCGGGAGCACAGGGGAAGACGAGCAGTACTTC. Translation: CASSGSTGEDEQYF.

This sequence joins TRBV2 and TRBJ2-7; TRBD2 matches at 7 bases. Trimming removed 5 bases from V and 6 bases from J; junction bases left unmatched: 10. The CDR3 contains 14 residues. The germline gives CDR1 SNHLY, CDR2 FYNNEI. The CDR3 reads CASSLAERRGEQYF. The CDR3 region has the DNA TGTGCCAGCAGTCTAGCGGAGAGGAGGGGCGAGCAGTACTTC.

The chain combines TRBV5-6 with TRBJ2-1; TRBD1 might be the D (6 bases). V dropped 6 bases and J dropped 10 bases, with 11 bases sitting between them. CDR3 size: 11 residues. Germline CDR1 SGHDT, CDR2 YYEEEE. CDR3 in DNA: TGTGCCAGCAACCTTAGGGGGGAGCAGTTCTTC. Translation gives CASNLRGEQFF.

This chain's CDR3 is CASSPGWGTRSYEQYF. CDR3 coding DNA: TGTGCCAGCAGCCCGGGGTGGGGTACCCGCTCCTACGAGCAGTACTTC. J is TRBJ2-7 and V is TRBV7-2, with D perhaps matching TRBD2 (5 bases). The V and J ends lost 5 bases and 0 bases respectively, with 17 bases between them. The CDR3 contains 16 residues. CDR1 is SGHTA, CDR2 FQGNSA, per germline.

The gene calls are TRBV5-4 and TRBJ1-1; the D gene is possibly TRBD1 (6 bases). The CDR3 totals 15 residues. V was trimmed by 4 bases and J by 0 bases, leaving 13 bases between them. Germline values: CDR1 SGHNT, CDR2 YYREEE (reference sequence). The chain's CDR3 is CASSLRTELNTEAFF. DNA for the CDR3: TGTGCCAGCAGCCTAAGGACAGAACTGAACACTGAAGCTTTCTTT.

The chain carries TRBV2 and TRBJ2-3, with TRBD2 identical over 12 bases. In germline, CDR1 is SNHLY, CDR2 FYNNEI. J was trimmed by 4 bases and V by 6 bases; bases with no gene match: 5. The CDR3 has 15 amino acids. CDR3 residues: CASRPLAGGPDTQYF. Here the CDR3 DNA reads TGTGCCAGCAGGCCACTAGCGGGAGGCCCAGATACGCAGTATTTT.

There are a few counts of this clone. The chain carries TRBV11-1 and TRBJ2-2; D remains unclear. The CDR3 has 14 residues. Looked up from germline, CDR1 is SGHAT and CDR2 is FQDESV (reference sequence). Trimming removed 1 base from V and 1 base from J, with 4 bases in between. The CDR3: CASSLDQNTGELFF. The CDR3 nucleotides read TGTGCCAGCAGCTTAGATCAGAACACCGGGGAGCTGTTTTTT.

The chain combines TRBV28 with TRBJ1-1; D possibly corresponds to TRBD1 (6 bases). V lost 5 bases, J lost 8 bases, and 15 bases lay in between. Per the germline V gene, CDR1 is MDHEN and CDR2 is SYDVKM. The length of the CDR3 is 13 residues. CDR3 nucleotide sequence: TGTGCCAGCAGTCGGGGGGGACACGAGGAAGCTTTCTTT. It yields the protein CASSRGGHEEAFF.

The chain couples TRBV7-9 to TRBJ2-5; 8 nucleotides line up with TRBD2. The CDR3 runs 14 residues. J gave up 4 bases and V 4 bases, and 5 bases lay outside the gene matches. Germline CDR1 reads SEHNR; CDR2 reads FQNEAQ (reference sequence). The CDR3 sequence: CASSSTSVGETQYF. CDR3 nucleotides: TGTGCCAGCAGCTCGACTAGCGTTGGAGAGACCCAGTACTTC.

The gene calls are TRBV11-2 and TRBJ2-7; unclear D gene. The CDR3 has 14 residues. Germline V CDR1 and CDR2: SGHAT, FQNNGV. Trimming removed 0 bases at V and 0 bases at J, with 6 bases between. This CDR3 is CASSLDVGSYEQYF. CDR3 sequence (DNA): TGTGCCAGCAGCTTAGACGTCGGCTCCTACGAGCAGTACTTC.

V gene TRBV5-6 combines with J gene TRBJ1-3, with D uncertain. The length of the CDR3 is 16 residues. Looked up from germline, CDR1 is SGHDT and CDR2 is YYEEEE. Trimming removed 5 bases at V and 0 bases at J, with 15 bases between. DNA for the CDR3: TGTGCCAGCAGGGGTATGGGCCGCTACTCTGGAAACACCATATATTTT. This translates into CASRGMGRYSGNTIYF.

In its sample, this clone was seen once. The genes are TRBV11-2 and TRBJ1-2, with D maybe TRBD1 (5 bases). Germline CDR1 is SGHAT and CDR2 is FQNNGV. The V and J ends lost 1 base and 0 bases respectively, with 9 bases between them. The CDR3 has 15 amino acids. The CDR3 loop is CASSLAPTANYGYTF. CDR3 in DNA: TGTGCCAGCAGCTTAGCCCCGACAGCTAACTATGGCTACACCTTC.

The V call is TRBV9, the J call TRBJ1-5; D unresolved. There are 17 residues in the CDR3. Per the germline V gene, CDR1 is SGDLS and CDR2 is YYNGEE. Trimming took 0 bases from V and 3 from J, leaving 16 bases between them. CDR3 residues: CASSVGVTADFNQPQHF. The CDR3 nucleotides are TGTGCCAGCAGCGTAGGAGTTACAGCAGATTTCAATCAGCCCCAGCATTTT. The full variable domain, its missing parts supplied by reference TRBV9 and TRBJ1-5, is DSGVTQTPKHLITATGQRVTLRCSPRSGDLSVYWYQQSLDQGLQFLIQYYNGEERAKGNILERFSAQQFPDLHSELNLSSLELGDSALYFCASSVGVTADFNQPQHFGDGTRLSIL.

The J gene is TRBJ1-4, the V gene TRBV9, with a weak D call TRBD1 (6 bases). The CDR3 loop spans 15 amino acids. Germline V CDR1 and CDR2: SGDLS, YYNGEE. V lost 4 bases and J lost 14, with 24 bases in between. The CDR3 spells CASSPRTARGLGLFF. The CDR3 DNA reads TGTGCCAGCAGCCCTCGGACAGCCCGCGGGTTAGGTCTGTTTTTT.